This passage covers 19 T cell receptor beta chains from one sample sequenced in a study of shared clonotypes between healthy human individuals. The repertoire was sequenced with immunoSEQ multiplex PCR; TCRdb's copy has only in-frame clones and lacks some. This sample carries about 2,200,000 clones, roughly 91% of them seen once, and the ten largest clones take roughly 1.8%. Positively selected for CCR7, the CD45RO-negative cells used as naive CD8 cells excluded terminally differentiated effector memory CD45RA+ cells. The sequencing input was naive CD8+ T cells from PBMCs. The receptors were sampled from a young man in good health. Some clones in this sample may be carry-over from other donors' samples.

The rearrangement joins TRBV30 to TRBJ1-1, with D unresolved. Trimming pared 1 base from V and 3 bases from J, leaving 9 bases between. This CDR3 has 13 residues. Germline CDR1 and CDR2: GTSNPN and SVGIG (reference sequence). The CDR3, as DNA: TGTGCCTGGAGTGGGTTTGGGTACACTGAAGCTTTCTTT. It codes for CAWSGFGYTEAFF.

The chain combines TRBV28 with TRBJ1-1; D remains unclear. The CDR3 consists of 13 residues. V gave up 3 bases and J gave up 0 bases, with 5 bases separating them. CDR1 MDHEN and CDR2 SYDVKM come from the germline V gene. In DNA, the CDR3 is TGTGCCAGCAGTTTTTATATGAACACTGAAGCTTTCTTT. It translates to CASSFYMNTEAFF.

This rearrangement joins TRBV5-1 to TRBJ2-2, with D perhaps matching TRBD2 (6 bases). V was pared by 1 base and J by 6 bases, with 16 bases between. The CDR3 length is 16 residues. Per the germline V gene, CDR1 is SGHRS and CDR2 is YFSETQ. The CDR3 DNA sequence: TGCGCCAGCAGCTTGTACGGCCTAGCGTCTTCCGGGGAGCTGTTTTTT. The encoded protein is CASSLYGLASSGELFF. Drawing the rest from reference TRBV5-1 and TRBJ2-2, the complete variable domain is KAGVTQTPRYLIKTRGQQVTLSCSPISGHRSVSWYQQTPGQGLQFLFEYFSETQRNKGNFPGRFSGRQFSNSRSEMNVSTLELGDSALYLCASSLYGLASSGELFFGEGSRLTVL.

This clone occurred once. The CDR3 loop reads CASSLEIRGEQYF. CDR3 nucleotides: TGTGCCAGCAGCTTGGAAATTAGGGGCGAGCAGTACTTC. This chain links TRBV5-4 with TRBJ2-7; D may be TRBD1 (5 bases). V was pared by 0 bases and J by 6 bases, with 10 bases between. This CDR3 spans 13 amino acids. Germline V CDR1 and CDR2: SGHNT, YYREEE (reference sequence).

V usage is TRBV19 and J usage is TRBJ2-1; TRBD2 matches at 7 bases. CDR3 length equals 13 residues. Looked up from germline, CDR1 is LNHDA and CDR2 is SQIVND (reference sequence). After removal of 3 bases from V and 7 bases from J, the junction contained 3 bases not matched to a gene. In DNA, the CDR3 is TGTGCCAGTAGTATGGGACTACCGAATGAGCAGTTCTTC. Its protein is CASSMGLPNEQFF.

This clone was detected only once. CDR3: CASSTLGGLYGYTF. The CDR3 DNA reads as TGTGCCAGCAGTACTTTAGGGGGCCTCTATGGCTACACCTTC. The chain couples TRBV2 to TRBJ1-2; 7 bases are a match to TRBD1. The V gene's germline CDR1 is SNHLY and CDR2 FYNNEI. V gave up 5 bases and J gave up 4 bases; unmatched junction bases: 7. This CDR3 contains 14 residues.

V and J are TRBV5-4 and TRBJ2-5; unclear D gene. Trimming removed 3 bases at V and 1 base at J, with 4 bases between. Germline-derived CDR1 and CDR2 are SGHNT and YYREEE (reference sequence). The CDR3 contains 12 residues. This CDR3 reads CASSSPQETQYF. The CDR3 DNA sequence: TGTGCCAGCAGCTCGCCCCAAGAGACCCAGTACTTC.

This clone is a singleton in its sample. This chain links TRBV9 with TRBJ2-1, with D perhaps TRBD1 (6 bases). This CDR3 region has 14 residues. Germline V gene sequence: CDR1 SGDLS, CDR2 YYNGEE. V dropped 2 bases and J dropped 10 bases, with 16 bases sitting between them. Written as DNA, the CDR3 is TGTGCCAGCAGCGTTGTTCCAGGGGCCTGGGAGCAGTTCTTC. Its translation is CASSVVPGAWEQFF.

The V gene is TRBV19, the J gene TRBJ1-5; maybe TRBD1 (6 bases). Germline V lookup: CDR1 LNHDA, CDR2 SQIVND (reference sequence). The CDR3 runs to 14 residues. V was pared by 8 bases and J by 0 bases, with 11 bases between. CDR3 DNA sequence: TGTGCCAGTCGGGACACTTTTAGCAATCAGCCCCAGCATTTT. Protein: CASRDTFSNQPQHF.

The chain joins TRBV27 to TRBJ1-5, with TRBD1 matching over 7 bases. Trimming cost V 4 bases and J 7 bases; bases outside gene matches: 4. The CDR3 runs 13 residues. Germline CDR1 is MNHEY and CDR2 is SMNVEV (reference sequence). The chain's CDR3 is CASSSGGLQPQHF. In nucleotides, the CDR3 is TGTGCCAGCAGTTCAGGGGGTCTACAGCCCCAGCATTTT.

The J gene is TRBJ2-2, the V gene TRBV7-9; no definite D call. The CDR3 consists of 15 residues. V was pared by 1 base and J by 9 bases, with 15 bases between. Germline assignment: CDR1 SEHNR and CDR2 FQNEAQ (reference sequence). The CDR3 spells CASSLDRTQGRELFF. The DNA for the CDR3 is TGTGCCAGCAGCTTAGACAGAACCCAAGGGCGGGAGCTGTTTTTT.

The chain couples TRBV19 to TRBJ1-1; D call uncertain. There are 13 residues in the CDR3. Germline assignment: CDR1 LNHDA and CDR2 SQIVND (reference sequence). Trimming stripped 2 bases from V and 8 bases from J, with 12 bases between. The CDR3 sequence: CASSIRVREEAFF. CDR3 DNA: TGTGCCAGTAGTATACGGGTACGGGAGGAAGCTTTCTTT.

V and J are TRBV27 and TRBJ1-1, with TRBD1 identical over 7 bases. The V gene end was trimmed by 0 bases and the J gene end by 8 bases; junction bases not matched to a gene: 12. Germline V CDR1 and CDR2: MNHEY, SMNVEV (reference sequence). The CDR3 consists of 16 residues. The CDR3 spells CASSLSEGWGQSEAFF. Here the CDR3 DNA reads TGTGCCAGCAGTTTATCCGAGGGTTGGGGACAGTCCGAAGCTTTCTTT.

This sequence joins TRBV7-9 and TRBJ2-5; 8 bases agree with TRBD1. This CDR3 has 17 residues. J was trimmed by 5 bases and V by 2 bases; bases with no gene match: 13. Germline CDR1 and CDR2: SEHNR and FQNEAQ (reference sequence). CDR3 nucleotide sequence: TGTGCCAGCAGCTTAACGGCGCAGGGGGCAATGTGGGAGACCCAGTACTTC. Translated, it gives CASSLTAQGAMWETQYF.

This sequence joins TRBV9 and TRBJ2-6; perhaps D is TRBD1 or TRBD2 (5 bases each). CDR3 length equals 16 residues. Trimming shortened V by 0 bases and J by 2 bases, and 9 bases separated the two germline ends. Germline assignment: CDR1 SGDLS and CDR2 YYNGEE. The CDR3 region has the DNA TGTGCCAGCAGCGTAGAGGGACCCACTGGGGCCAACGTCCTGACTTTC. Translating it yields CASSVEGPTGANVLTF.

In regard to this clone: At the DNA level, this CDR3 is encoded by other sequences in the same sample as well. The chain recombines TRBV27 with TRBJ1-5; a possible D gene is TRBD1 (5 bases). Germline V gene sequence: CDR1 MNHEY, CDR2 SMNVEV (reference sequence). CDR3 length: 12 residues. V was cut by 6 bases and J by 6 bases, with 9 bases left in between. CDR3 coding DNA: TGTGCCAGCAGAACTGGGGGTCAGCCCCAGCATTTT. It specifies CASRTGGQPQHF.

The DNA for the CDR3 is TGTGCTAGTGGTTTGGGAGGGCCAGAAGAGACCCAGTACTTC. Translated: CASGLGGPEETQYF. The chain employs TRBV12-5 and TRBJ2-5, with a tentative D call TRBD2 (5 bases). V was trimmed by 1 base and J by 3 bases, leaving 9 bases between them. Per germline, CDR1 LGHNT and CDR2 FRNRAP. The CDR3 spans 14 residues. Combining the CDR3 with reference TRBV12-5 and TRBJ2-5 gives the whole variable domain DARVTQTPRHKVTEMGQEVTMRCQPILGHNTVFWYRQTMMQGLELLAYFRNRAPLDDSGMPKDRFSAEMPDATLATLKIQPSEPRDSAVYFCASGLGGPEETQYFGPGTRLLVL.

The genes are TRBV7-2 and TRBJ2-1; no clear D. Germline-derived CDR1 and CDR2 are SGHTA and FQGNSA. The CDR3 consists of 13 residues. With 7 bases removed from V and 6 bases from J, the gap between germline ends came to 13 bases. The chain's CDR3 is CASTQTRPNEQFF. CDR3 DNA sequence: TGTGCCAGCACCCAGACGAGGCCCAATGAGCAGTTCTTC.

This CDR3 is CASVQGDIQYF. For the CDR3, the DNA is TGTGCCAGCGTCCAAGGGGACATTCAGTACTTC. This sequence joins TRBV4-2 and TRBJ2-4, with a weak D call TRBD1 (5 bases). V was shortened by 8 bases and J by 8 bases, with 10 bases between the two germline ends. CDR1 and CDR2 from the germline V gene are LGHNA and YNFKEQ. The CDR3 extends over 11 amino acids.